This entry concerns a single TCR beta chain. The sample belongs to a study of blood T cell repertoires in COVID-19. Background on the study: COVID-19 samples collected from the United States, Italy and Spain covered acute and convalescent phases. T cells, B-cell-depleted T cells, or PBMCs provided the cDNA or gDNA that served as material.

In the source study's methods: It was from reference gene primer amplification that nucleated cell counts were estimated. Repertoires were generated with immunoSEQ multiplex PCR, while TCRdb's copy carries only in-frame clones and drops some. For V, J and clone size, that table is used; D and trimming come from the DNA. Of 70,000 or so clones listed, more than 85% are singletons. The CDR3 is 12 amino acids. The germline CDR1 and CDR2 sequences are SGHRS and YFSETQ. Trimming shortened V by 4 bases and J by 5 bases, and 10 bases separated the two germline ends. The origin of this receptor is a man aged 55 to 70 with acute or convalescent COVID-19. The V call is TRBV5-1, the J call TRBJ2-7, with D unresolved. The specimen was peripheral blood. Written as DNA, the CDR3 is TGCGCCAGCAGCCAAAACTATCACGAGCAGTACTTC. Its translation is CASSQNYHEQYF.